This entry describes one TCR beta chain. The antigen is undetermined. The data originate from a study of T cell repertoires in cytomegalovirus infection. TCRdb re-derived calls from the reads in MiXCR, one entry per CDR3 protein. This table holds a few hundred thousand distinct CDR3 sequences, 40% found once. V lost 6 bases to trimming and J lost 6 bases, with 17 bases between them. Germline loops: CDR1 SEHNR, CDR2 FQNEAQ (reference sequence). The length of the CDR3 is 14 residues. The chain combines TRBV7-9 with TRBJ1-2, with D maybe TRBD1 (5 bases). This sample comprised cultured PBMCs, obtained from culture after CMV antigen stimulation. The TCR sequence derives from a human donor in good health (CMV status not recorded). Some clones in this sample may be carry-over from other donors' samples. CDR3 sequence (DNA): TGTGCCAGCAGTCATCCGGGACCACGGCATGGCTACACCTTC. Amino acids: CASSHPGPRHGYTF.